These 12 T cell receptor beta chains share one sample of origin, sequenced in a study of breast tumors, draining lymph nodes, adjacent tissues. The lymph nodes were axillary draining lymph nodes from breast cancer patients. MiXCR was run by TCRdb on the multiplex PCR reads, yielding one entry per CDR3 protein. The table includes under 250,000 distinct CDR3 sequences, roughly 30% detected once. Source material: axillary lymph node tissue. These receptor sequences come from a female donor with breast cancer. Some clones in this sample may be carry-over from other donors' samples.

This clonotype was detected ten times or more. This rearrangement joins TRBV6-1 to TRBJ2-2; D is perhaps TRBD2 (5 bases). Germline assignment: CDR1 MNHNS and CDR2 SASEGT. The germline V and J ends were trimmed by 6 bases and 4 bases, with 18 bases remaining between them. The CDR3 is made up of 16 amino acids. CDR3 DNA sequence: TGTGCCAGCAGCCCCGGACCGGGAAGCCTCACCGGGGAGCTGTTTTTT. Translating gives CASSPGPGSLTGELFF.

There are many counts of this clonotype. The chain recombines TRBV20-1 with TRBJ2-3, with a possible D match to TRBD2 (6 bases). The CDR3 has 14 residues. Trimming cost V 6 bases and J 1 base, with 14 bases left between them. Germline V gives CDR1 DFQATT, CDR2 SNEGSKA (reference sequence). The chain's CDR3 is CSAYTSSRTDTQYF. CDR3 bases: TGCAGTGCCTATACTAGCTCCCGCACAGATACGCAGTATTTT.

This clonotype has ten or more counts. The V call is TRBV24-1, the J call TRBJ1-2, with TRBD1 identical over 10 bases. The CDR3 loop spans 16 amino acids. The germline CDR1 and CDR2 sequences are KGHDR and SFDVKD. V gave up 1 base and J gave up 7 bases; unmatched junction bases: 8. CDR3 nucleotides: TGTGCCACCAGTGATTTTGGGGACAGGGGTAAAGTTGGCTACACCTTC. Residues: CATSDFGDRGKVGYTF.

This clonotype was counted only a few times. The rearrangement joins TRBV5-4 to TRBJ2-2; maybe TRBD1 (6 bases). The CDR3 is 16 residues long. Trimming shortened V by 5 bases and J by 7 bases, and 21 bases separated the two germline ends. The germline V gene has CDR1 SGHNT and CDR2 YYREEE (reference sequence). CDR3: CASSSYRAPTGGELFF. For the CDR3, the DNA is TGTGCCAGCAGTTCATACAGGGCGCCGACCGGCGGGGAGCTGTTTTTT. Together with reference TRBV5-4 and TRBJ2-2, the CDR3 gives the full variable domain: ETGVTQSPTHLIKTRGQQVTLRCSSQSGHNTVSWYQQALGQGPQFIFQYYREEENGRGNFPPRFSGLQFPNYSSELNVNALELDDSALYLCASSSYRAPTGGELFFGEGSRLTVL.

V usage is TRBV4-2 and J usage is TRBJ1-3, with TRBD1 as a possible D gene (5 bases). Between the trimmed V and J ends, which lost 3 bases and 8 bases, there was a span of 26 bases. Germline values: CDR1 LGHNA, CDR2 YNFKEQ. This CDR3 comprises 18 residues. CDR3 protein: CASSQTPGPQVYGYTIYF. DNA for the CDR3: TGTGCCAGCAGCCAGACCCCGGGACCTCAAGTCTATGGCTACACCATATATTTT.

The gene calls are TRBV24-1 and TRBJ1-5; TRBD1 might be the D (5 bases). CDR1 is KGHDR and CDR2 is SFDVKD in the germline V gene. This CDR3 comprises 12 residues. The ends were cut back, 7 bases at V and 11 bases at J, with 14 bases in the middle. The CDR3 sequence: CATRDKTETQHF. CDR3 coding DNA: TGTGCCACCAGGGACAAGACAGAGACCCAGCATTTT.

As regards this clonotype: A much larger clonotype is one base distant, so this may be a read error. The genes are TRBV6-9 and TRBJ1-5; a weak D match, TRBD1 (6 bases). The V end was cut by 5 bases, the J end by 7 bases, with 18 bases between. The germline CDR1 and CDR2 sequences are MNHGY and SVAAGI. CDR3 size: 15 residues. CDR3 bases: TGTGCCAGCAGTCCCGGGGGGGGCAGGGGACAGCCCCAGCATTTT. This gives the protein CASSPGGGRGQPQHF.

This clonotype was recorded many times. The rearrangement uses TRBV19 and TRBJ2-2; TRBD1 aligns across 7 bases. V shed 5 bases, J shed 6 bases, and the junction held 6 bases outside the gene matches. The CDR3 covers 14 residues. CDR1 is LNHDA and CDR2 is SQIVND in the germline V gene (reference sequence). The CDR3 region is CASSVTGVSGELFF. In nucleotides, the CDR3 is TGTGCCAGTAGTGTAACAGGGGTATCCGGGGAGCTGTTTTTT.

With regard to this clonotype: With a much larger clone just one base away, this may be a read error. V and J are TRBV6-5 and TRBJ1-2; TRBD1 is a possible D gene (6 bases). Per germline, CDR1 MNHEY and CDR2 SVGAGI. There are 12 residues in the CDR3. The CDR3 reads CASSRPGEGYIF. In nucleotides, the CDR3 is TGTGCCAGCAGTCGTCCAGGGGAGGGCTACATCTTC.

The CDR3 here is CASSFRQGHTEAFF. The DNA for the CDR3 is TGTGCCAGCAGCTTCAGACAGGGCCACACTGAAGCTTTCTTT. The chain uses TRBV5-4 and TRBJ1-1; 7 bases match TRBD1. The CDR3 totals 14 residues. V trimming: 2 bases; J trimming: 3 bases; junction bases outside the gene matches: 4. The germline CDR1 and CDR2 sequences are SGHNT and YYREEE (reference sequence).

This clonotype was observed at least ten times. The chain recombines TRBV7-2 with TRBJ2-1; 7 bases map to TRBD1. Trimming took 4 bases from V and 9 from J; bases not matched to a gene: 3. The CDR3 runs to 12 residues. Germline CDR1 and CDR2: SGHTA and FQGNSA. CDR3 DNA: TGTGCCAGCAGCTCTACAGGGGTTGAGCAGTTCTTC. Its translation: CASSSTGVEQFF.

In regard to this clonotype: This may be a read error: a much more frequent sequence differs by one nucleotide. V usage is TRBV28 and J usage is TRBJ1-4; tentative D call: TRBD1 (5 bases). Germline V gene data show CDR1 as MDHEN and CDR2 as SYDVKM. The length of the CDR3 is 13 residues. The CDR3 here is CTSSFQGYEKLFF. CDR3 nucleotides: TGTACCAGCAGTTTTCAGGGATATGAAAAACTGTTTTTT.